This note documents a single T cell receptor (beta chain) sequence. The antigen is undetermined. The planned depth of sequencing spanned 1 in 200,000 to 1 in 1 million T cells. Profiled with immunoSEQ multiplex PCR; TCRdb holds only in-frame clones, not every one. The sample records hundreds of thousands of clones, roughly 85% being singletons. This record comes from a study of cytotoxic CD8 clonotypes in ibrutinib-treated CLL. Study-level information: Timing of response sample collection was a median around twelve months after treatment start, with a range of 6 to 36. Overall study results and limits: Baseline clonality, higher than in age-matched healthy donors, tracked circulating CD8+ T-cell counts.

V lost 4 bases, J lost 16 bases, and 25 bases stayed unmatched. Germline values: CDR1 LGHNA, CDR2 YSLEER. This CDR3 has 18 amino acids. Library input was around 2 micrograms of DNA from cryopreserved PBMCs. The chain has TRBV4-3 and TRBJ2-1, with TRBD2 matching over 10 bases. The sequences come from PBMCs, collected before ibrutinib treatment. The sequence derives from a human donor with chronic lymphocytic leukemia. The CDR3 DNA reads TGCGCCAGCAGCCCCCCCTGCGCCCCAGCGGCCTCCGGGACTAGCGCTTTCTTC. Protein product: CASSPPCAPAASGTSAFF.